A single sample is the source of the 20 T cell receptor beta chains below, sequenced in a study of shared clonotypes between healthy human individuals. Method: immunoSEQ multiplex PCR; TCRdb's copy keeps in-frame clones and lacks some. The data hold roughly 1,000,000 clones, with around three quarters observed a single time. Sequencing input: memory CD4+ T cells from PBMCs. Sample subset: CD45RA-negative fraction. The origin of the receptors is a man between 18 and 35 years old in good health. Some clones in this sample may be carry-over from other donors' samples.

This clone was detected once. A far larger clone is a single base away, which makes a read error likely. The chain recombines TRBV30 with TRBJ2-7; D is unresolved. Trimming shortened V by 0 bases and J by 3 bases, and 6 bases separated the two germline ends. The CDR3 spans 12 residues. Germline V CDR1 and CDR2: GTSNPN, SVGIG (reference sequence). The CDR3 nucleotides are TGTGCCTGGAGTGTATCCGACTACGAGCAGTACTTC. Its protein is CAWSVSDYEQYF.

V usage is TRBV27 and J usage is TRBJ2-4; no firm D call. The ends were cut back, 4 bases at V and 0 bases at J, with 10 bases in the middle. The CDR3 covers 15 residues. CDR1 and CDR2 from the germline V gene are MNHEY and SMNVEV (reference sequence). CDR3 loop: CASSSGSLAKNIQYF. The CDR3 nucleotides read TGTGCCAGCAGTTCCGGGTCTTTAGCCAAAAACATTCAGTACTTC.

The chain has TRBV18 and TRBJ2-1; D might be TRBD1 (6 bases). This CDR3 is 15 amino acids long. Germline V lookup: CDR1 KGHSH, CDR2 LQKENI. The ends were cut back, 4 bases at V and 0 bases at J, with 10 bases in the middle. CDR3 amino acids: CASSLTGSSYNEQFF. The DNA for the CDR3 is TGTGCCAGCTCACTTACAGGGAGCTCCTACAATGAGCAGTTCTTC.

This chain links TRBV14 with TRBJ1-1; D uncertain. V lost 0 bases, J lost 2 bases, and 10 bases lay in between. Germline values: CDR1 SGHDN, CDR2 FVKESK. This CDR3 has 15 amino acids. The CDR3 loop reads CASSQDRRRNTEAFF. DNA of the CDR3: TGTGCCAGCAGCCAAGATCGTCGGAGAAACACTGAAGCTTTCTTT.

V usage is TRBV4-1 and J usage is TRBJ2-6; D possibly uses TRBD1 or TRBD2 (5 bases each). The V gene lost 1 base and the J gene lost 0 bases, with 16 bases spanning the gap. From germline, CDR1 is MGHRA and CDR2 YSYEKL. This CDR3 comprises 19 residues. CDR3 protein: CASSQGLGRTTSGANVLTF. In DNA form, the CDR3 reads TGCGCCAGCAGCCAAGGTCTGGGACGCACGACCTCTGGGGCCAACGTCCTGACTTTC.

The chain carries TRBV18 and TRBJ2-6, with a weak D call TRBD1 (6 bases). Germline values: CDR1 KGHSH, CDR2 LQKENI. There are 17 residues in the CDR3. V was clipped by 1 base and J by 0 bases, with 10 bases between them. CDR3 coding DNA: TGTGCCAGCTCACCACGAACAGGGCTCTCTGGGGCCAACGTCCTGACTTTC. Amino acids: CASSPRTGLSGANVLTF. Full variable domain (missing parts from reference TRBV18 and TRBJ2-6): NAGVMQNPRHLVRRRGQEARLRCSPMKGHSHVYWYRQLPEEGLKFMVYLQKENIIDESGMPKERFSAEFPKEGPSILRIQQVVRGDSAAYFCASSPRTGLSGANVLTFGAGSRLTVL.

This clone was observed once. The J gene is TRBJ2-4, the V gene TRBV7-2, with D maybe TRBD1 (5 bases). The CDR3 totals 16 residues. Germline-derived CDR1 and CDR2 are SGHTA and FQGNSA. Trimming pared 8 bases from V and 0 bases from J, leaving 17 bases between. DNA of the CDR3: TGTGCCAGCGGAAAAGGGGCTTTTTTAGCCAAAAACATTCAGTACTTC. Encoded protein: CASGKGAFLAKNIQYF.

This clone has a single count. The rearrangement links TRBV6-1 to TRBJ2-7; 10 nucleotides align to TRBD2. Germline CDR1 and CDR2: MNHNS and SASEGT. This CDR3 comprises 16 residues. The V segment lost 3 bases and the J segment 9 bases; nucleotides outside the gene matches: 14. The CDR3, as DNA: TGTGCCAGCAGTGACGCGGTCCTAGCGGGAGCGCACGGGCAGTACTTC. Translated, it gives CASSDAVLAGAHGQYF.

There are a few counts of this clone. CDR3 residues: CASANTDLGEQYF. CDR3 coding DNA: TGCGCCAGCGCCAATACAGACCTCGGCGAGCAGTACTTC. The chain is built from TRBV5-1 and TRBJ2-7; D is unclear. Germline V lookup: CDR1 SGHRS, CDR2 YFSETQ. Trimming took 7 bases from V and 6 from J, leaving 17 bases between them. The CDR3 has 13 amino acids.

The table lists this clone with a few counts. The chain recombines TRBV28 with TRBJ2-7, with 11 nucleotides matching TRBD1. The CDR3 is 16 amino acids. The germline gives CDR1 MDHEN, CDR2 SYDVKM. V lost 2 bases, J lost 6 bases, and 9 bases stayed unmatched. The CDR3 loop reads CASSLGTGGSLGEQYF. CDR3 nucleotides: TGTGCCAGCAGTTTAGGGACAGGGGGATCACTAGGCGAGCAGTACTTC.

CDR3 loop: CASSAEGLAGNEQYF. The CDR3 coding sequence is TGTGCCAGCAGCGCTGAGGGACTAGCGGGAAACGAGCAGTACTTC. The V call is TRBV2, the J call TRBJ2-7; 13 nucleotides line up with TRBD2. The CDR3 is 15 amino acids. J gave up 5 bases and V 6 bases, and 7 bases lay outside the gene matches. The germline V gene encodes CDR1 SNHLY and CDR2 FYNNEI. Combining the CDR3 with reference TRBV2 and TRBJ2-7 gives the whole variable domain EPEVTQTPSHQVTQMGQEVILRCVPISNHLYFYWYRQILGQKVEFLVSFYNNEISEKSEIFDDQFSVERPDGSNFTLKIRSTKLEDSAMYFCASSAEGLAGNEQYFGPGTRLTVT.

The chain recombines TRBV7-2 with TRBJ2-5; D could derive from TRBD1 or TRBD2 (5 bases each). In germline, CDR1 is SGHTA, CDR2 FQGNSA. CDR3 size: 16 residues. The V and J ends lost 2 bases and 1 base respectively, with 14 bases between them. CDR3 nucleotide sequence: TGTGCCAGCAGCTTAAGTCGAGCTGGGGGCCAAGAGACCCAGTACTTC. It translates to CASSLSRAGGQETQYF.

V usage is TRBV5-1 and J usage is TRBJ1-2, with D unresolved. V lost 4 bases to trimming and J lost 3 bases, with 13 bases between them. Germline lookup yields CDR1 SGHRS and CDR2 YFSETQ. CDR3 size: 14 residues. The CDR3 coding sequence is TGCGCCAGCAGCCCAATGGCTGCGGACTATGGCTACACCTTC. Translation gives CASSPMAADYGYTF.

The CDR3 DNA follows: TGTGCCAGCAGCTTGTCCGTCGAAACTAATGAAAAACTGTTTTTT. It codes for CASSLSVETNEKLFF. V usage is TRBV11-2 and J usage is TRBJ1-4, with D unclear. The CDR3 is made up of 15 amino acids. The germline gives CDR1 SGHAT, CDR2 FQNNGV. The V and J ends lost 3 bases and 1 base respectively, with 9 bases between them. The full variable domain, its missing parts supplied by reference TRBV11-2 and TRBJ1-4, is EAGVAQSPRYKIIEKRQSVAFWCNPISGHATLYWYQQILGQGPKLLIQFQNNGVVDDSQLPKDRFSAERLKGVDSTLKIQPAKLEDSAVYLCASSLSVETNEKLFFGSGTQLSVL.

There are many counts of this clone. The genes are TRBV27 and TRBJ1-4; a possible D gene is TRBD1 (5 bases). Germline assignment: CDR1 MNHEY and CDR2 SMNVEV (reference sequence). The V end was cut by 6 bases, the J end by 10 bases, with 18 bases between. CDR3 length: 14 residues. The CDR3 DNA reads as TGTGCCAGCAGCAACCAGGGAGTACGTGGAAAACTGTTTTTT. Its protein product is CASSNQGVRGKLFF.

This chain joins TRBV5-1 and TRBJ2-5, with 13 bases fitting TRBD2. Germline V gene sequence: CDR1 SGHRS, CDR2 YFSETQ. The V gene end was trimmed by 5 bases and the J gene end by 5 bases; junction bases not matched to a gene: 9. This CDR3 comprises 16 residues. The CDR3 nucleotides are TGCGCCAGCAGACCGACTAGCGGGAGGATCGGGGAGACCCAGTACTTC. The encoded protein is CASRPTSGRIGETQYF. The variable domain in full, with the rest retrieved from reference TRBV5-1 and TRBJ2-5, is KAGVTQTPRYLIKTRGQQVTLSCSPISGHRSVSWYQQTPGQGLQFLFEYFSETQRNKGNFPGRFSGRQFSNSRSEMNVSTLELGDSALYLCASRPTSGRIGETQYFGPGTRLLVL.

The CDR3: CASSDSWQGRYEQYF. The CDR3 bases are TGTGCCAGCAGTGACTCATGGCAGGGTCGCTACGAGCAGTACTTC. The V and J genes are TRBV6-4 and TRBJ2-7; maybe TRBD1 (5 bases). This CDR3 has 15 amino acids. V lost 0 bases, J lost 3 bases, and 12 bases lay in between. Germline lookup yields CDR1 MRHNA and CDR2 SNTAGT.

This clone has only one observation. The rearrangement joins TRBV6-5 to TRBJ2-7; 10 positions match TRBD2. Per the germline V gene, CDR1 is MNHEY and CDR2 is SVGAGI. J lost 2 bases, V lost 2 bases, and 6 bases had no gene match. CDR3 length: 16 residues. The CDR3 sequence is CASSYAGTSEPYEQYF. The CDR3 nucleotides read TGTGCCAGCAGTTACGCGGGGACTAGCGAGCCCTACGAGCAGTACTTC.

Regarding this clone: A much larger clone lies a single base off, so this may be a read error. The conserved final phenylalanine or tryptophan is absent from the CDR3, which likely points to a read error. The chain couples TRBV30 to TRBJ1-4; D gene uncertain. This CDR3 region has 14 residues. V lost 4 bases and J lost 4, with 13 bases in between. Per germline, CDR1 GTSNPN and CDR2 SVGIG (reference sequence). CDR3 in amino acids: CAWTRRERNEKLFL. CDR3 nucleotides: TGTGCCTGGACTCGACGGGAGCGTAATGAAAAACTGTTTCTT.

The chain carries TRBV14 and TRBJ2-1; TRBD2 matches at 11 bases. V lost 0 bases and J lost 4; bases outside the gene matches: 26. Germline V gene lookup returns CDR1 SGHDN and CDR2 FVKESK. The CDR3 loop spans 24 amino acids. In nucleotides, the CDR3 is TGTGCCAGCAGCCAAGATTGGGGTTATTCTTTCATAGGAACCGGGACTAGCGGATACAATGAGCAGTTCTTC. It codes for CASSQDWGYSFIGTGTSGYNEQFF.